This T cell receptor (beta chain) was sequenced in a study of blood T cell repertoires in COVID-19. Study overall: COVID-19 samples from acute and convalescent phases originated in the United States, Italy and Spain. PBMCs, B-cell-depleted T cells, or T cells provided the cDNA or gDNA that made up the material.

The CDR3 has 15 residues. Germline loops: CDR1 SEHNR, CDR2 FQNEAQ (reference sequence). Between the trimmed V and J ends, which lost 5 bases and 10 bases, there was a span of 18 bases. In the source study's methods: Amplification from reference gene primers served as the basis for estimated nucleated cell counts. Profiling relied on immunoSEQ multiplex PCR, and the TCRdb table lists in-frame clones only, not all of them. D and trimming were read from the DNA, whereas the V and J calls and clone size are those reported in that table. This sample yields roughly 150,000 clones, of which roughly nine tenths are seen a single time; around 15% belongs to the top ten. It was during active infection that Seattle patients were enrolled and then longitudinally followed.

The sequenced sample consisted of peripheral blood. The chain recombines TRBV7-9 with TRBJ1-6, with a tentative D call TRBD1 (5 bases). The receptor was isolated from a man younger than 30 with COVID-19, enrolled during active disease. The CDR3 is CASSPGTLRGSPLHF. CDR3 nucleotides: TGTGCCAGCAGCCCCGGGACTCTACGAGGGTCACCCCTCCACTTT. Full variable domain (outside the CDR3, taken from reference TRBV7-9 and TRBJ1-6): DTGVSQNPRHKITKRGQNVTFRCDPISEHNRLYWYRQTLGQGPEFLTYFQNEAQLEKSRLLSDRFSAERPKGSFSTLEIQRTEQGDSAMYLCASSPGTLRGSPLHFGNGTRLTVT.